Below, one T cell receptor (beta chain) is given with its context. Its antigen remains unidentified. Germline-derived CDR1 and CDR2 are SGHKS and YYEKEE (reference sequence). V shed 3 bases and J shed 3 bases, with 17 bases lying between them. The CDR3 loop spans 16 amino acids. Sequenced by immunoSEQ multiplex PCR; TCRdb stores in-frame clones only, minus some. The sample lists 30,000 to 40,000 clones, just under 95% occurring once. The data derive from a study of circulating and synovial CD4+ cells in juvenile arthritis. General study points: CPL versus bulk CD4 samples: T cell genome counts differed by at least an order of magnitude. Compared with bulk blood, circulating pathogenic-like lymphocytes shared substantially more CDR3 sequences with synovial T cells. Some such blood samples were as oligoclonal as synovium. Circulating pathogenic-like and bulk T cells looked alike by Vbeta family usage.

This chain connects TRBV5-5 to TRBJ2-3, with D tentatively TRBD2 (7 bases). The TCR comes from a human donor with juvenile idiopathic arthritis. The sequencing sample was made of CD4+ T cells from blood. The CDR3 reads CASSWLWRGQTDTQYF. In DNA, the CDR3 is TGTGCCAGCAGCTGGCTTTGGCGGGGGCAAACAGATACGCAGTATTTT.